This TCR beta chain was sequenced during a study of cytomegalovirus exposure and HLA in healthy donors. For this clone: Its target is not known.

In the PCR, 60 Vbeta and 13 Jbeta primers were used. Authors' methods: A later analysis counted 65 million to 80 million unique TCR beta chains, 10 million to 12 million shared. Clones were read by immunoSEQ multiplex PCR, and TCRdb kept only the in-frame ones, dropping some. From that table come the V and J calls and clone size; the DNA was used to work out D and trimming. Of about 160,000 clones listed, about 86% are singletons. Study observations and caveats: The classifier reportedly diagnosed cytomegalovirus status with high sensitivity and specificity.

V lost 7 bases, J lost 2 bases, and 16 bases lay in between. CDR3 size: 15 residues. Germline V CDR1 and CDR2: MNHNS, SASEGT. The genes are TRBV6-1 and TRBJ2-3, with D possibly matching TRBD2 (7 bases). The sample was PBMCs. The receptor comes from a woman aged 18 to 35 in good health and CMV-seronegative. CDR3 loop: CASTLGRGATDTQYF. The CDR3 region has the DNA TGTGCCAGCACTCTAGGACGGGGGGCCACAGATACGCAGTATTTT.